What follows is one T cell receptor beta chain and its context. The data were taken from a study of blood T cell repertoires in COVID-19. About the research overall: From the United States, Italy and Spain came samples of acute and convalescent COVID-19. T cells, B-cell-depleted T cells, or PBMCs provided the cDNA or gDNA that served as material.

Seattle researchers signed up patients amid active infection and tracked them longitudinally. Per the germline V gene, CDR1 is MDHEN and CDR2 is SYDVKM. There are 11 residues in the CDR3. J gave up 11 bases and V 7 bases, and 6 bases lay outside the gene matches. Per the authors' pipeline: Amplification of reference gene primers provided the estimated nucleated cell counts. Produced via immunoSEQ multiplex PCR; TCRdb's table is partial and in-frame only. The V and J calls and clone size were taken over from that table, and D and trimming were inferred from the DNA. The sample lists approximately 170,000 clones; roughly four fifths were seen once.

V and J are TRBV28 and TRBJ2-7, with 9 bases fitting TRBD2. Sequenced input: peripheral blood. This clonotype originated in a woman in her 70s with COVID-19, enrolled during active disease. The CDR3 nucleotides read TGTGCCAGCAACGAGGCGGGAGGGGAGTACTTC. It codes for CASNEAGGEYF.